A selection of T cell receptor beta chains follows, all from one sample in a study of T cell responses to AZD1222 COVID-19 vaccine. Libraries were prepared by immunoSEQ multiplex PCR; TCRdb keeps only in-frame clonotypes and omits some of them. Of approximately 100,000 clones listed, just over 90% are singletons. The material was peripheral blood, obtained on day 0 of AZD1222 vaccination. These receptors were collected from an adult in good health. The CDR3 runs from the conserved cysteine through the conserved F or W. D genes are given only for firm matches. Size is stated for part of the rows, as once, few or many counts, or as a class when the clone is expanded.

d_call j_call v_call clone_size cdr3_length cdr3_aa cdr3_nt
- TRBJ1-4 TRBV4-2 - 16 CASSQGPPATNEKLFF TGTGCCAGCAGCCAAGGACCGCCTGCAACTAATGAAAAACTGTTTTTT
- TRBJ1-5 TRBV9 - 13 CASSASDEWPQHF TGTGCCAGCAGCGCCTCCGACGAATGGCCCCAGCATTTT
- TRBJ2-7 TRBV28 once 14 CASSFLAGAYEQYF TGTGCCAGCAGTTTTTTAGCAGGGGCCTACGAGCAGTACTTC
- TRBJ2-7 TRBV6-4 - 13 CASSRTDGYEQYF TGTGCCAGCAGCCGGACAGACGGCTACGAGCAGTACTTC
TRBD1 TRBJ1-3 TRBV30 - 18 CAWSVRGQGAFSGNTIYF TGTGCCTGGAGTGTACGAGGACAGGGAGCCTTCTCTGGAAACACCATATATTTT
- TRBJ1-4 TRBV25-1 - 17 CASSVYTGTATNEKLFF TGTGCCAGCAGTGTCTACACCGGGACTGCAACTAATGAAAAACTGTTTTTT
- TRBJ2-1 TRBV7-6 - 17 CASSLGEVTSAYNEQFF TGTGCCAGCAGCTTAGGGGAAGTGACTAGTGCCTACAATGAGCAGTTCTTC
- TRBJ1-1 TRBV5-1 - 13 CASSWKGGTEAFF TGCGCCAGCAGCTGGAAAGGGGGGACTGAAGCTTTCTTT
TRBD2 TRBJ2-7 TRBV7-6 - 14 CASSSAGEGHEQYF TGTGCCAGCAGCTCCGCGGGAGAAGGGCACGAGCAGTACTTC
TRBD1 TRBJ1-4 TRBV5-5 - 16 CASSLGRGRGNEKLFF TGTGCCAGCAGCTTGGGAAGGGGGCGCGGTAATGAAAAACTGTTTTTT
- TRBJ2-7 TRBV6-2/TRBV6-3 - 14 CASSRQPMTYEQYF TGTGCCAGCAGTCGACAGCCTATGACCTACGAGCAGTACTTC
- TRBJ2-3 TRBV6-5 - 14 CASSSRTTTDTQYF TGTGCCAGCAGTTCCCGAACTACCACAGATACGCAGTATTTT
TRBD2 TRBJ2-3 TRBV7-9 - 14 CASSPTSGRSTQYF TGTGCCAGCAGCCCTACTAGCGGGAGAAGTACGCAGTATTTT
- TRBJ2-7 TRBV9 - 14 CASSAGVSSYEQYF TGTGCCAGCAGCGCAGGTGTAAGCTCCTACGAGCAGTACTTC
- TRBJ1-4 TRBV28 - 15 CASSYQGRGNEKLFF TGTGCCAGCAGTTATCAGGGGCGTGGTAATGAAAAACTGTTTTTT
- TRBJ2-1 TRBV30 - 12 CAWAQRGPLSFF TGTGCCTGGGCCCAGCGAGGGCCCCTTTCGTTCTTC
TRBD2 TRBJ2-7 TRBV6-5 - 15 CASSYSSSGPYEQYF TGTGCCAGCAGTTACTCATCTAGCGGGCCCTACGAGCAGTACTTC
TRBD1 TRBJ2-7 TRBV6-1 - 14 CASSETGGAVGQYF TGTGCCAGCAGTGAGACAGGGGGCGCGGTCGGGCAGTACTTC
- TRBJ1-1 TRBV19 - 15 CASSFGTHWTTEAFF TGTGCCAGTAGTTTCGGGACCCATTGGACCACTGAAGCTTTCTTT
- TRBJ2-7 TRBV6-2/TRBV6-3 - 12 CASSYFGYEQYF TGTGCCAGCAGTTACTTCGGCTACGAGCAGTACTTC
- TRBJ1-1 TRBV2 - 13 CASNSQGPTEAFF TGTGCCAGCAACTCACAGGGACCCACTGAAGCTTTCTTT
- TRBJ2-1 TRBV30 - 11 CAWSVTREQFF TGTGCCTGGAGTGTAACCCGGGAGCAGTTCTTC
- TRBJ2-1 TRBV19 few 15 CASSPLGEAYNEQFF TGTGCCAGTAGTCCTTTGGGGGAAGCCTACAATGAGCAGTTCTTC
- TRBJ2-3 TRBV29-1 - 12 CSTRRGSDTQYF TGCAGCACGCGCCGCGGTTCGGATACGCAGTATTTT
TRBD2 TRBJ2-1 TRBV6-4 - 16 CASSALSSGRGNEQFF TGTGCCAGCAGTGCCCTTAGTAGCGGGAGGGGAAATGAGCAGTTCTTC
TRBD1 TRBJ1-1 TRBV10-3 - 13 CAATGQGGTEAFF TGTGCCGCAACGGGACAGGGTGGCACTGAAGCTTTCTTT
- TRBJ2-3 TRBV9 - 13 CASRGSGTDTQYF TGTGCCAGCCGAGGGTCTGGTACAGATACGCAGTATTTT
- TRBJ2-6 TRBV18 - 18 CASSWLGQGNSGANVLTF TGTGCCAGCTCATGGTTGGGGCAGGGAAACTCTGGGGCCAACGTCCTGACTTTC
- TRBJ2-6 TRBV28 once 17 CASSFFGGDSGANVLTF TGTGCCAGCAGTTTTTTTGGGGGCGACTCTGGGGCCAACGTCCTGACTTTC
TRBD1 TRBJ1-1 TRBV10-3 - 15 CAISEQDRGFTEAFF TGTGCCATCAGTGAACAGGACAGGGGGTTTACTGAAGCTTTCTTT
- TRBJ2-2 TRBV5-5 - 15 CASSQATSDTGELFF TGTGCCAGCAGCCAGGCTACTAGTGACACCGGGGAGCTGTTTTTT
TRBD1 TRBJ1-1 TRBV12-5 once 13 CASGPTGPTEAFF TGTGCTAGTGGTCCGACAGGGCCCACTGAAGCTTTCTTT
TRBD2 TRBJ2-1 TRBV24-1 - 17 CATSDLGGGLGDNEQFF TGTGCCACCAGTGATTTGGGCGGGGGGCTCGGGGACAATGAGCAGTTCTTC
- TRBJ2-2 TRBV2 - 12 CASSWASGELFF TGTGCCAGCAGCTGGGCCTCCGGGGAGCTGTTTTTT
- TRBJ2-5 TRBV18 - 15 CASSPLGRDQETQYF TGTGCCAGCTCACCCTTGGGCAGGGACCAAGAGACCCAGTACTTC
- TRBJ1-2 TRBV7-2 - 17 CASSLLGGPGWAIGYTF TGTGCCAGCAGCTTATTGGGTGGACCCGGTTGGGCTATCGGCTACACCTTC
- TRBJ2-1 TRBV7-6 - 12 CASSLVPNEQFF TGTGCCAGCAGCTTAGTACCCAATGAGCAGTTCTTC
TRBD1 TRBJ2-5 TRBV29-1 - 13 CSGTGADQETQYF TGCAGCGGGACAGGAGCGGACCAAGAGACCCAGTACTTC
TRBD2 TRBJ2-2 TRBV19 - 14 CASHSGINTGELFF TGTGCCAGCCATAGCGGGATTAACACCGGGGAGCTGTTTTTT
- TRBJ2-1 TRBV6-2/TRBV6-3 - 11 CASSYNHEQFF TGTGCCAGCAGTTATAACCATGAGCAGTTCTTC
- TRBJ2-4 TRBV28 - 15 CASRPQELAKNIQYF TGTGCCAGCAGACCACAGGAACTAGCCAAAAACATTCAGTACTTC
TRBD1 TRBJ1-6 TRBV2 - 14 CASCRDRGFSPLHF TGTGCCAGCTGCCGGGACAGGGGGTTTTCACCCCTCCACTTT
- TRBJ2-1 TRBV19 - 11 CASSNRNEQFF TGTGCCAGTAGTAACCGCAATGAGCAGTTCTTC
- TRBJ1-1 TRBV7-2 - 14 CASSLVGESTEAFF TGTGCCAGCAGCTTAGTGGGGGAAAGCACTGAAGCTTTCTTT
- TRBJ2-7 TRBV5-5 few 15 CASSRGGFPPYEQYF TGTGCCAGCAGCAGGGGGGGGTTTCCCCCCTACGAGCAGTACTTC